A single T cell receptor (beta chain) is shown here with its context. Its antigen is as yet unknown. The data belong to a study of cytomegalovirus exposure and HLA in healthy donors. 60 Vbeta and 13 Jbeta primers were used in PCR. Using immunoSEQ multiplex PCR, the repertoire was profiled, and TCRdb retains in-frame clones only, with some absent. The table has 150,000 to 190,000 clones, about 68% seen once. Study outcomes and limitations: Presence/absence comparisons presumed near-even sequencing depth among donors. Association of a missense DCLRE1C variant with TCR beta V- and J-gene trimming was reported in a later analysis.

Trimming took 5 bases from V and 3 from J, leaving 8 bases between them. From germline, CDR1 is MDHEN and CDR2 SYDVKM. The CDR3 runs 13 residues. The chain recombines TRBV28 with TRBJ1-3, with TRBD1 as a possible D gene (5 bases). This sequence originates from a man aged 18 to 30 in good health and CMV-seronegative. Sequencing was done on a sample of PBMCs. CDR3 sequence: CASSPDIGNTIYF. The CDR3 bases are TGTGCCAGCAGTCCGGACATTGGAAACACCATATATTTT.